This TCR beta chain was profiled in a study of blood T cell repertoires in COVID-19. The wider study: The United States, Italy and Spain were the sources of the acute and convalescent COVID-19 samples.

The authors' processing: Estimation of nucleated cell counts was performed using reference gene primer amplification. TCRdb's copy holds only in-frame clones and misses some; the assay was immunoSEQ multiplex PCR. V and J calls and clone size are copied from that table; D and trimming were computed from the DNA. The sample lists 200,000 to 300,000 clones; 86% were seen once. This CDR3 comprises 16 residues. The germline V gene encodes CDR1 SGHTA and CDR2 FQGNSA. V was shortened by 0 bases and J by 2 bases, with 10 bases between the two germline ends. This TCR was recovered from a woman aged 55-69 years who had recovered from COVID-19. Sequenced sample: peripheral blood. This chain connects TRBV7-2 to TRBJ2-2, with D perhaps matching TRBD2 (5 bases). The CDR3 sequence: CASSLAGRLNTGELFF. The CDR3 DNA sequence: TGTGCCAGCAGCTTAGCTGGGAGACTAAACACCGGGGAGCTGTTTTTT.